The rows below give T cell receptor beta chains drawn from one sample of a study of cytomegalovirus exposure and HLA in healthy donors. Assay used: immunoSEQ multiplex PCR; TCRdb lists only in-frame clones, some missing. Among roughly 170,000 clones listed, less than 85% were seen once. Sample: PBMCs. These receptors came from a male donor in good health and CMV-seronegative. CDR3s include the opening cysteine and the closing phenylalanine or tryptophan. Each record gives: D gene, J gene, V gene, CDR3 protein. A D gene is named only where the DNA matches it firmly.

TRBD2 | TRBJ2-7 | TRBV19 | CASRPTSGRYSEQYF
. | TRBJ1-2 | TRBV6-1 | CASRLQVDYGYTF
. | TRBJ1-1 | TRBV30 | CAWSELRGKTEAFF
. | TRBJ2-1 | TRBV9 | CASSVEGGHNEQFF
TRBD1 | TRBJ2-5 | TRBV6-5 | CASSYSGQRETQYF
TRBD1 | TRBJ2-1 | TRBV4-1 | CASSQEYRGNEQFF
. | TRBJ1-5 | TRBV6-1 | CASRKEGINQPQHF
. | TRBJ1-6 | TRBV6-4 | CASSEVKGSSPLHF
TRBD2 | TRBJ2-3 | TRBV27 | CASSFRAGGTDTQYF
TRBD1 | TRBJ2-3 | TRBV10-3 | CAISEWGQGLLPDTQYF
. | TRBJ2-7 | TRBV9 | CASSVGPEGYEQYF
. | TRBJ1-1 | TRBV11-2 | CASSLGGDPFF
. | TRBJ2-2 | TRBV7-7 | CASSARTANTGELFF
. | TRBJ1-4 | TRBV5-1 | CASSLGTENEKLFF
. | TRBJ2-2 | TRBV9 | CASSVAGINTGELFF
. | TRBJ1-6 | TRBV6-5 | CASSSDRRNSPLHF
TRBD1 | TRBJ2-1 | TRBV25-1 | CASSKPGTGVDEQFF
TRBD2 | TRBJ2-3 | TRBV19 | CASQAGGFTDTQYF
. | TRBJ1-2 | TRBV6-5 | CASSYSSVTYGYTF
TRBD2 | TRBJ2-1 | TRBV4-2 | CASSQDPRDYFNNEQFF
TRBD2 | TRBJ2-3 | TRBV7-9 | CASSLGTAGALTDTQYF
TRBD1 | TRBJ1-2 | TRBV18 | CASSRKEPGQGARGYTF
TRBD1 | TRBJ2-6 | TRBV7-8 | CASSPLLSGGPRSGANVLTF
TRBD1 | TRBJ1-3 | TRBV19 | CASTSDRESSGNTIYF
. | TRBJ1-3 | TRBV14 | CASSPFTSSGNTIYF
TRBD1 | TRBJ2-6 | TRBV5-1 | CASSVWGQGFSGANVLTF
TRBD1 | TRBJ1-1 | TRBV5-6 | CASSLVGRTGMNTEAFF
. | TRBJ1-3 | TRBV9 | CASSDGPGPSGNTIYF
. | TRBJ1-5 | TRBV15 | CATSRDAGSNQPQHF
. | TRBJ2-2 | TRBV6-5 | CASSYSAPTGELFF
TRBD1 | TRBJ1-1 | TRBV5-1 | CASSLGQGYTEAFF
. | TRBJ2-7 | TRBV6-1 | CASGTGRYEQYF
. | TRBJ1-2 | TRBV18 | CASSPEGSPGGYTF
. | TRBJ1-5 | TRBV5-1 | CASSLEGGHQPQHF
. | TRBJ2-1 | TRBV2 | CASSGTHYNEQFF
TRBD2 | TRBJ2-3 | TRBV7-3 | CASSLGRLAGGSDTQYF
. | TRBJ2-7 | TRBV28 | CASSFLATGRTSVAITYEQYF
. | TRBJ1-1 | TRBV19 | CASSASWSTEAFF
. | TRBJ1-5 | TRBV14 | CASSQAQNQPQHF
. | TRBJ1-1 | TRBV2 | CAKETPNTEAFF
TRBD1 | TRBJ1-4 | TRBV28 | CASRPTGGNEKLFF
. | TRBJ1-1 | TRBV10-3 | CAISVQGTDTEAFF
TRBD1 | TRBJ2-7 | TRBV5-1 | CASSNGQGITEQYF
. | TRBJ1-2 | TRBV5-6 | CASSFYSSVRYTF
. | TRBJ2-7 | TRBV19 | CATRERAGSYEQYF
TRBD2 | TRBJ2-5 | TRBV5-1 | CASSPGTSGVSGETQYF
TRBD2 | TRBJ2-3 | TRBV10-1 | CASTPGGVSTDTQYF
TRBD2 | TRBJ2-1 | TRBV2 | CASDGGGAEFF
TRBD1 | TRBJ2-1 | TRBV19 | CASFTGGYGSYNEQFF
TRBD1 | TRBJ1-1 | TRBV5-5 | CASLTGGNMNTEAFF
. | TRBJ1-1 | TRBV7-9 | CASSLTGNTEAFF
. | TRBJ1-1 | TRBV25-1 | CASTSPHREHTEAFF
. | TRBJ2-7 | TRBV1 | CTSSQGTGDESYEQYF
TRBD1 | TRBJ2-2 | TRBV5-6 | CASSFRGPGTGELFF
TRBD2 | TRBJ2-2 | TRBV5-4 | CASSLARGAGGPNTGELFF
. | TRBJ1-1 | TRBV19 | CASSIQGRGTEAFF
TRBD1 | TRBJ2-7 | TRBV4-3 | CASSQETGTYEQYF
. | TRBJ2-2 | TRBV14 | CASSQSAELFF
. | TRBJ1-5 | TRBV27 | CASSSRTPRGNQPQHF